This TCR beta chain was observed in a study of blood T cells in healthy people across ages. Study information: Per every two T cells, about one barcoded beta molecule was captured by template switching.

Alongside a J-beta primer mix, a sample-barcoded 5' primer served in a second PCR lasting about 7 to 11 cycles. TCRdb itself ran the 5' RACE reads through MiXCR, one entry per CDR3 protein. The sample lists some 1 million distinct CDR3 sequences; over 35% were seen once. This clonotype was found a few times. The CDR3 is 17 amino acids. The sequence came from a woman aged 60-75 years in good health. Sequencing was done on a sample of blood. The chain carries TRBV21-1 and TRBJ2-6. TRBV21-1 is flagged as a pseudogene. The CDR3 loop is CASSKVQITSGANVLTF. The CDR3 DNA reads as TGTGCCAGCAGCAAAGTACAGATTACCTCTGGGGCCAACGTCCTGACTTTC.